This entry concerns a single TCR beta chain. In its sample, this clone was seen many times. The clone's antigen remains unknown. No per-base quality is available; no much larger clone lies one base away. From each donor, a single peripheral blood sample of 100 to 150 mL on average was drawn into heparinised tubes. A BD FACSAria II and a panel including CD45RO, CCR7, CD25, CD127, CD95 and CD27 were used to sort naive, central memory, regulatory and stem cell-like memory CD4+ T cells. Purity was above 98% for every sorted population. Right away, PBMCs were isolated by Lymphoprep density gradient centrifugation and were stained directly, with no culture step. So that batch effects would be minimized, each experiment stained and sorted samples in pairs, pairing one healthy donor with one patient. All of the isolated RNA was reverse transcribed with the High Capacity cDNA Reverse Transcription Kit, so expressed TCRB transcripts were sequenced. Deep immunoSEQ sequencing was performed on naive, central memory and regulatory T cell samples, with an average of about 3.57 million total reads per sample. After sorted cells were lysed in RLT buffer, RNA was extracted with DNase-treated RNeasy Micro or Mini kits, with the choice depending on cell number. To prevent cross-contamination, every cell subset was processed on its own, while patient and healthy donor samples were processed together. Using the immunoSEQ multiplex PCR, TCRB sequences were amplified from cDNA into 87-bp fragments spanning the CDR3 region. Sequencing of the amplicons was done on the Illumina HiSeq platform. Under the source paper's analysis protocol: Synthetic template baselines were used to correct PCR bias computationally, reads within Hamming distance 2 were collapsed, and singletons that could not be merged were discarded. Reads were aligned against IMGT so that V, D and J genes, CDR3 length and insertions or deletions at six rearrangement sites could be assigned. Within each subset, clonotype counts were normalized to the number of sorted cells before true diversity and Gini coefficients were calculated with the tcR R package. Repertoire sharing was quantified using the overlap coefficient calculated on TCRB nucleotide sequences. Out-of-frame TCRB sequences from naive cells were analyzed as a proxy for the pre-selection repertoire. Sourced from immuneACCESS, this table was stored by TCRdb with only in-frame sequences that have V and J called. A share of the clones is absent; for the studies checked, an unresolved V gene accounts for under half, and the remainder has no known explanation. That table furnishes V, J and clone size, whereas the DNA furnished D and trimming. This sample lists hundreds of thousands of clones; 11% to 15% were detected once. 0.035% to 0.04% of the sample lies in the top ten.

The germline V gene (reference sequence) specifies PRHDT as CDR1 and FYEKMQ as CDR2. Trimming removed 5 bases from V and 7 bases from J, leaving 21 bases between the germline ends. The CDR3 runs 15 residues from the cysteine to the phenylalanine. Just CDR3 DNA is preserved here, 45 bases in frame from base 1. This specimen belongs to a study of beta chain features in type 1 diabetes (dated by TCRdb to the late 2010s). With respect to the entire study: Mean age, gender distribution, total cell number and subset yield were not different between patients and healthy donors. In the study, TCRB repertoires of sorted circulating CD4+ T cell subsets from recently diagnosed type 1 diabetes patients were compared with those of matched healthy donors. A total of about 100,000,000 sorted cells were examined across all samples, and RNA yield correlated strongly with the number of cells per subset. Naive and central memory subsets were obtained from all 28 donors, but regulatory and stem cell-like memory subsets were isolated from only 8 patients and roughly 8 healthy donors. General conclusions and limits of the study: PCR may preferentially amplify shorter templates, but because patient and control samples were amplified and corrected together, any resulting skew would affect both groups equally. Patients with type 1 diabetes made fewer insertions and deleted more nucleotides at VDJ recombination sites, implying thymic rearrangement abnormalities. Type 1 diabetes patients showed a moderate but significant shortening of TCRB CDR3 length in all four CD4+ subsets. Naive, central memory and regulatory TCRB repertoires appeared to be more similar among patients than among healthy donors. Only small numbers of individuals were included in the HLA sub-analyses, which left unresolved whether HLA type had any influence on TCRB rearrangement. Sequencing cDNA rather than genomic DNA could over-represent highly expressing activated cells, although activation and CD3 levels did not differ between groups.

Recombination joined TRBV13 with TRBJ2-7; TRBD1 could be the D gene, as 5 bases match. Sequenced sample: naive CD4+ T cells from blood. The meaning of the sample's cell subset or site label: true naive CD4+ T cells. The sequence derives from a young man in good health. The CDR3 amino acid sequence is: CASSASTEHQGEQYF. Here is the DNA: TGTGCCAGCAGCGCATCGACAGAGCACCAGGGAGAGCAGTACTTC. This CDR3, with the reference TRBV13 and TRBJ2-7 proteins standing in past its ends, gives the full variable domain AAGVIQSPRHLIKEKRETATLKCYPIPRHDTVYWYQQGPGQDPQFLISFYEKMQSDKGSIPDRFSAQQFSDYHSELNMSSLELGDSALYFCASSASTEHQGEQYFGPGTRLTVT.